The 21 T cell receptor beta chains below all came from one sample that was sequenced in a study of blood T cell repertoires in COVID-19. The data were produced by immunoSEQ multiplex PCR, yet TCRdb's version contains in-frame clones alone and is incomplete. The table has 100,000 or so clones, 70% to 80% seen once; the top ten hold about 24%. Sequences were obtained from peripheral blood. Every receptor here comes from a human donor in a cohort sampled during active COVID-19.

The chain links TRBV2 to TRBJ1-5; possible D gene TRBD1, 6 bases. The CDR3 runs 14 residues. Trimming took off 6 bases at V and 1 base at J, with 10 bases between the two ends. Germline lookup yields CDR1 SNHLY and CDR2 FYNNEI. CDR3 loop: CASSADRSNQPQHF. In nucleotides, the CDR3 is TGTGCCAGCAGCGCTGACAGGAGCAATCAGCCCCAGCATTTT. The full variable domain, its missing parts supplied by reference TRBV2 and TRBJ1-5, is EPEVTQTPSHQVTQMGQEVILRCVPISNHLYFYWYRQILGQKVEFLVSFYNNEISEKSEIFDDQFSVERPDGSNFTLKIRSTKLEDSAMYFCASSADRSNQPQHFGDGTRLSIL.

This clone has just one count. This chain joins TRBV4-1 and TRBJ2-5, with TRBD2 matching over 7 bases. Per germline, CDR1 MGHRA and CDR2 YSYEKL. The CDR3 has 17 amino acids. J was trimmed by 4 bases and V by 0 bases; bases with no gene match: 11. The CDR3 loop is CASSQDPPGGLGETQYF. In nucleotides, the CDR3 is TGCGCCAGCAGCCAAGATCCACCCGGGGGGTTAGGAGAGACCCAGTACTTC.

This clone is a singleton in its sample. The rearrangement uses TRBV25-1 and TRBJ2-2; 9 positions match TRBD1. The junction had 7 bases not matched to a gene; V was cut back by 8 bases and J by 6 bases. Per the germline V gene, CDR1 is MGHDK and CDR2 is SYGVNS. This CDR3 comprises 14 residues. CDR3: CASAGTGMAGELFF. DNA for the CDR3: TGTGCCAGCGCCGGGACAGGGATGGCCGGGGAGCTGTTTTTT.

This clone was seen a handful of times. The rearrangement joins TRBV28 to TRBJ1-4, with TRBD1 identical over 7 bases. Trimming at V came to 3 bases and at J to 4 bases, leaving 5 bases not matched to a gene. Per the germline V gene, CDR1 is MDHEN and CDR2 is SYDVKM. The CDR3 loop spans 15 amino acids. DNA for the CDR3: TGTGCCAGCAGTTTGGGGGGACAGCTTAATGAAAAACTGTTTTTT. It is translated as CASSLGGQLNEKLFF.

The chain is built from TRBV5-5 and TRBJ1-3, with TRBD1 as a possible D gene (5 bases). Germline V gene lookup returns CDR1 SGHKS and CDR2 YYEKEE (reference sequence). Trimming left V 3 bases short and J 0 bases short, with 10 bases between. This CDR3 is built from 15 residues. The CDR3 bases are TGTGCCAGCAGCTCCAGGGTCCCCTCTGGAAACACCATATATTTT. Translation: CASSSRVPSGNTIYF. Filled out from reference TRBV5-5 and TRBJ1-3, the complete variable domain reads DAGVTQSPTHLIKTRGQQVTLRCSPISGHKSVSWYQQVLGQGPQFIFQYYEKEERGRGNFPDRFSARQFPNYSSELNVNALLLGDSALYLCASSSRVPSGNTIYFGEGSWLTVV.

The chain couples TRBV5-8 to TRBJ2-3, with D possibly TRBD2 on 6 matching bases. The length of the CDR3 is 14 residues. In germline, CDR1 is SGHTS, CDR2 YDEGEE. Deletions cut 4 bases from V and 2 bases from J, with 11 bases between. The CDR3 DNA follows: TGTGCCAGCAGCCGGCGGGGTTTCACAGATACGCAGTATTTT. Protein sequence: CASSRRGFTDTQYF.

CDR3 nucleotide sequence: TGTGCCAGCAGCCAGGCCGGGACAGGGGATCTGGGCACAGATACGCAGTATTTT. Translating it yields CASSQAGTGDLGTDTQYF. V usage is TRBV5-5 and J usage is TRBJ2-3, with TRBD1 identical over 10 bases. Germline V gene sequence: CDR1 SGHKS, CDR2 YYEKEE (reference sequence). The V segment lost 4 bases and the J segment 1 base; nucleotides outside the gene matches: 12. This CDR3 has 18 residues.

V usage is TRBV19 and J usage is TRBJ2-1; D call uncertain. This CDR3 contains 13 residues. Germline V CDR1 and CDR2: LNHDA, SQIVND (reference sequence). The V end lost 5 bases, the J end lost 6 bases, and 11 bases lay between the germline ends. For the CDR3, the DNA is TGTGCCAGTAGTGGGCTTGGCGTCAATGAGCAGTTCTTC. Protein sequence: CASSGLGVNEQFF.

V gene TRBV27 combines with J gene TRBJ1-1; no firm D call. The germline V gene has CDR1 MNHEY and CDR2 SMNVEV (reference sequence). Trimming shortened V by 8 bases and J by 4 bases, and 14 bases separated the two germline ends. This CDR3 has 13 amino acids. The CDR3 DNA is TGTGCCAGCCTCGGGAGGGCCGGCACTGAAGCTTTCTTT. Amino acid sequence: CASLGRAGTEAFF.

There are a few counts of this clone. The chain links TRBV7-2 to TRBJ2-1, with TRBD2 identical over 15 bases. After removal of 5 bases from V and 7 bases from J, the junction contained 6 bases not matched to a gene. Germline V gives CDR1 SGHTA, CDR2 FQGNSA. The CDR3 contains 16 residues. The CDR3 DNA is TGTGCCAGCAGCCGGACTAGCGGGAGGGCTGAAAATGAGCAGTTCTTC. Translation gives CASSRTSGRAENEQFF.

This clone appeared a single time. The J gene is TRBJ2-3, the V gene TRBV4-2, with 7 bases fitting TRBD1. The CDR3 has 13 residues. V trimming: 6 bases; J trimming: 4 bases; junction bases outside the gene matches: 4. The germline V gene encodes CDR1 LGHNA and CDR2 YNFKEQ. This CDR3 reads CASRGTAPDTQYF. CDR3 in DNA: TGTGCCAGCAGGGGGACAGCTCCAGATACGCAGTATTTT.

This clone was found a few times. The gene calls are TRBV7-8 and TRBJ2-1; maybe TRBD2 (5 bases). The V and J ends lost 5 bases and 4 bases respectively, with 9 bases between them. CDR3 length equals 13 residues. Germline CDR1 SGHVS, CDR2 FQNEAQ. CDR3 in amino acids: CASSERGYNEQFF. The CDR3 region has the DNA TGTGCCAGCAGCGAGAGAGGGTACAATGAGCAGTTCTTC.

J is TRBJ2-5 and V is TRBV7-9; tentatively, D is TRBD2 (7 bases). The CDR3 is 15 residues long. The V and J ends lost 5 bases and 5 bases respectively, with 18 bases between them. Germline CDR1 and CDR2: SEHNR and FQNEAQ (reference sequence). Here the CDR3 reads CASSPNMGGHETQYF. The DNA of the CDR3 is TGTGCCAGCAGCCCGAATATGGGGGGGCATGAGACCCAGTACTTC.

The genes are TRBV29-1 and TRBJ1-1, with 10 nucleotides matching TRBD1. Germline-derived CDR1 and CDR2 are SQVTM and ANQGSEA. Unmatched junction bases numbered 2, after V lost 6 bases and J lost 10 bases. The CDR3 contains 10 residues. The CDR3 nucleotides are TGCAGCGTGCGGACAGGGGGAGCTTTCTTT. Its translation: CSVRTGGAFF.

This clone was observed a handful of times. The chain is built from TRBV2 and TRBJ2-7; 9 bases agree with TRBD2. The CDR3 runs to 15 residues. V shed 6 bases and J 5 bases; nucleotides not matched to a gene: 11. Per germline, CDR1 SNHLY and CDR2 FYNNEI. The CDR3 DNA is TGTGCCAGCAGGAGGGATGGACTAGCGATTGACGAGCAGTACTTC. Translating gives CASRRDGLAIDEQYF.

The genes are TRBV5-4 and TRBJ2-1; 7 positions agree with TRBD2. CDR3 length: 16 amino acids. Germline V gene data show CDR1 as SGHNT and CDR2 as YYREEE (reference sequence). Unmatched junction bases numbered 8, after V lost 0 bases and J lost 5 bases. The CDR3, as DNA: TGTGCCAGCAGCTTGGGCGGAGACCGGGGGGACAATGAGCAGTTCTTC. Amino acid sequence: CASSLGGDRGDNEQFF.

The table lists this clone with a few counts. The chain recombines TRBV7-2 with TRBJ2-7; 9 bases match TRBD2. The CDR3 sequence is 15 residues long. Looked up from germline, CDR1 is SGHTA and CDR2 is FQGNSA. J was trimmed by 7 bases and V by 1 base; bases with no gene match: 8. The CDR3 DNA sequence: TGTGCCAGCAGCTTAGTGGTAGCGGGAGTGGGGGAGCAGTACTTC. Translating it yields CASSLVVAGVGEQYF.

This sequence joins TRBV28 and TRBJ2-5; a possible D gene is TRBD1 (6 bases). The germline gives CDR1 MDHEN, CDR2 SYDVKM. Trimming stripped 6 bases from V and 1 base from J, with 12 bases between. The CDR3 contains 14 residues. CDR3 protein: CASSPGQLQETQYF. CDR3 DNA sequence: TGTGCCAGCAGCCCAGGACAGCTCCAAGAGACCCAGTACTTC.

The chain combines TRBV7-9 with TRBJ1-2; 8 bases agree with TRBD1. The CDR3 runs 14 residues. J was trimmed by 6 bases and V by 3 bases; bases with no gene match: 6. Germline CDR1 reads SEHNR; CDR2 reads FQNEAQ (reference sequence). Here the CDR3 reads CASSLGSTGDGYTF. The CDR3 DNA reads as TGTGCCAGCAGCTTGGGGTCGACAGGGGATGGCTACACCTTC.

V usage is TRBV5-6 and J usage is TRBJ1-2, with TRBD1 matching 7 bases. Germline CDR1 SGHDT, CDR2 YYEEEE. J lost 0 bases, V lost 4 bases, and 0 bases had no gene match. This CDR3 has 13 amino acids. CDR3 sequence (DNA): TGTGCCAGCAGCGGGACAGCTAACTATGGCTACACCTTC. This codes for CASSGTANYGYTF.

This clone was seen only once. This chain uses TRBV11-2 with TRBJ2-3; 7 bases agree with TRBD2. V shed 5 bases and J 3 bases; nucleotides not matched to a gene: 5. This CDR3 is built from 14 residues. Germline V gene data show CDR1 as SGHAT and CDR2 as FQNNGV. The CDR3 protein is CASSPGRGTDTQYF. The CDR3 coding sequence is TGTGCCAGCAGCCCAGGGCGGGGGACAGATACGCAGTATTTT.